The next 23 T cell receptor beta chains were all read from a single sample in a study of T cell responses to AZD1222 COVID-19 vaccine. Here immunoSEQ multiplex PCR was the method, and the copy in TCRdb shows in-frame clones only, minus some. The table includes about 150,000 clones, about nine tenths detected once. The sample was peripheral blood, taken after recovery from COVID-19. The receptor set was obtained from an adult who had recovered from COVID-19.

This chain links TRBV27 with TRBJ2-1, with 7 bases fitting TRBD2. Germline assignment: CDR1 MNHEY and CDR2 SMNVEV (reference sequence). The V segment lost 0 bases and the J segment 10 bases; nucleotides outside the gene matches: 0. This CDR3 contains 12 residues. CDR3 region: CASSLSGGEQFF. CDR3 sequence (DNA): TGTGCCAGCAGTTTATCGGGAGGGGAGCAGTTCTTC.

V is TRBV4-1 and J is TRBJ1-2; 10 positions agree with TRBD1. V dropped 4 bases and J dropped 6; count of bases not matched to a gene: 11. This CDR3 contains 16 residues. The V gene's germline CDR1 is MGHRA and CDR2 YSYEKL. CDR3 loop: CASSPPGWDRGNGYTF. Written as DNA, the CDR3 is TGCGCCAGCAGCCCTCCAGGTTGGGACAGGGGAAATGGCTACACCTTC.

This chain connects TRBV28 to TRBJ2-2; no reliable D call. The V end was cut by 7 bases, the J end by 6 bases, with 12 bases between. Germline CDR1 and CDR2: MDHEN and SYDVKM. The CDR3 totals 13 residues. CDR3 bases: TGTGCCAGCACCCCTAGAGTAGCCGGGGAGCTGTTTTTT. It is translated as CASTPRVAGELFF.

This chain links TRBV2 with TRBJ2-3, with D uncertain. CDR3 length: 15 residues. The germline V gene has CDR1 SNHLY and CDR2 FYNNEI. The ends were cut back, 4 bases at V and 2 bases at J, with 13 bases in the middle. CDR3 DNA: TGTGCCAGCAGTGTTAATGGTGACCCCACAGATACGCAGTATTTT. Translating gives CASSVNGDPTDTQYF.

V is TRBV7-2 and J is TRBJ2-5; 11 nucleotides align to TRBD1. This CDR3 comprises 14 residues. The J segment lost 14 bases and the V segment lost 3 bases, leaving 11 bases of the junction unmatched. Germline lookup yields CDR1 SGHTA and CDR2 FQGNSA. DNA for the CDR3: TGTGCCAGCAGCTTCCGGGACAGGGGGGATCTCTTATACTTC. Amino acid sequence: CASSFRDRGDLLYF. The full variable domain, in which reference TRBV7-2 and TRBJ2-5 provide the parts outside the CDR3, is GAGVSQSPSNKVTEKGKDVELRCDPISGHTALYWYRQSLGQGLEFLIYFQGNSAPDKSGLPSDRFSAERTGGSVSTLTIQRTQQEDSAVYLCASSFRDRGDLLYFGPGTRLLVL.

The chain has TRBV7-8 and TRBJ1-3, with TRBD1 as a possible D gene (5 bases). V lost 1 base and J lost 4, with 5 bases in between. Germline V gene lookup returns CDR1 SGHVS and CDR2 FQNEAQ. The CDR3 has 13 amino acids. CDR3 in amino acids: CASSLGQGNTIYF. DNA of the CDR3: TGTGCCAGCAGCTTAGGACAGGGAAACACCATATATTTT.

This clone was seen a few times. The V call is TRBV19, the J call TRBJ1-2; no reliable D call. Trimming pared 3 bases from V and 4 bases from J, leaving 12 bases between. This CDR3 has 14 residues. CDR1 is LNHDA, CDR2 SQIVND, per germline (reference sequence). This chain's CDR3 is CASSIHSAGYGYTF. The CDR3 region has the DNA TGTGCCAGTAGTATCCACAGCGCAGGCTATGGCTACACCTTC.

V is TRBV2 and J is TRBJ1-4, with a possible D match to TRBD1 (5 bases). This CDR3 is built from 13 residues. Germline-derived CDR1 and CDR2 are SNHLY and FYNNEI. Trimming left V 6 bases short and J 8 bases short, with 13 bases between. CDR3 in DNA: TGTGCCAGCAGGGCGGGGCTGGGGGAAAAACTGTTTTTT. Protein sequence: CASRAGLGEKLFF.

The chain employs TRBV27 and TRBJ1-1, with TRBD1 matching 7 bases. CDR3 length equals 14 residues. From germline, CDR1 is MNHEY and CDR2 SMNVEV (reference sequence). The ends lost 6 bases at V and 1 base at J; junction bases unmatched: 5. CDR3 coding DNA: TGTGCCAGCAGCGACAGGGACCAGAACACTGAAGCTTTCTTT. Protein: CASSDRDQNTEAFF.

This chain links TRBV7-6 with TRBJ1-1; TRBD1 matches at 11 bases. CDR3 length: 16 residues. Trimming removed 5 bases from V and 7 bases from J; junction bases left unmatched: 12. Germline values: CDR1 SGHVS, CDR2 FNYEAQ. For the CDR3, the DNA is TGTGCCAGCAGCGCACGATCGGACAGGGGGCGGGGTGAAGCTTTCTTT. It specifies CASSARSDRGRGEAFF. The full variable domain, completed using reference TRBV7-6 and TRBJ1-1, is GAGVSQSPRYKVTKRGQDVALRCDPISGHVSLYWYRQALGQGPEFLTYFNYEAQQDKSGLPNDRFSAERPEGSISTLTIQRTEQRDSAMYRCASSARSDRGRGEAFFGQGTRLTVV.

J is TRBJ2-5 and V is TRBV7-2; D unresolved. V gave up 2 bases and J gave up 5 bases, with 6 bases separating them. The CDR3 runs to 12 residues. The germline V gene encodes CDR1 SGHTA and CDR2 FQGNSA. The CDR3, as DNA: TGTGCCAGCAGCTTACCGACCGAGACCCAGTACTTC. It encodes CASSLPTETQYF.

V gene TRBV7-2 combines with J gene TRBJ1-2, with a possible D match to TRBD1 (5 bases). The CDR3 loop spans 13 amino acids. Germline V gene sequence: CDR1 SGHTA, CDR2 FQGNSA. With 5 bases removed from V and 1 base from J, the gap between germline ends came to 8 bases. The CDR3 nucleotides read TGTGCCAGCAGCCCCGACAGTAACTATGGCTACACCTTC. Its translation is CASSPDSNYGYTF.

This chain uses TRBV19 with TRBJ1-2; the D gene is possibly TRBD1 (6 bases). Germline lookup yields CDR1 LNHDA and CDR2 SQIVND (reference sequence). The CDR3 loop spans 13 amino acids. The ends were cut back, 5 bases at V and 4 bases at J, with 11 bases in the middle. The CDR3 sequence is CASSGAGAYGYTF. The CDR3 nucleotides read TGTGCCAGTAGTGGGGCAGGGGCCTATGGCTACACCTTC.

The chain is built from TRBV7-2 and TRBJ1-1; maybe TRBD1 (5 bases). From germline, CDR1 is SGHTA and CDR2 FQGNSA. The CDR3 is 15 residues long. The V end was cut by 1 base, the J end by 2 bases, with 11 bases between. The CDR3 protein is CASSLEKGRNTEAFF. In DNA form, the CDR3 reads TGTGCCAGCAGCTTAGAGAAGGGGCGCAACACTGAAGCTTTCTTT.

CDR3 region: CSVEGAVSYNEQFF. The CDR3 nucleotides are TGCAGCGTTGAAGGGGCAGTCTCCTACAATGAGCAGTTCTTC. The J gene is TRBJ2-1, the V gene TRBV29-1; D gene unclear. V gave up 1 base and J gave up 0 bases, with 7 bases separating them. Germline CDR1 SQVTM, CDR2 ANQGSEA. The CDR3 has 14 amino acids.

This clone came up a few times. The chain joins TRBV7-9 to TRBJ1-1; no clear D. Trimming cost V 6 bases and J 7 bases, with 12 bases left between them. The CDR3 extends over 12 amino acids. The germline gives CDR1 SEHNR, CDR2 FQNEAQ (reference sequence). Here the CDR3 reads CASSPARVEAFF. CDR3 in DNA: TGTGCCAGCAGTCCGGCGAGGGTTGAAGCTTTCTTT.

The chain carries TRBV5-4 and TRBJ2-7; 10 bases match TRBD2. J was trimmed by 3 bases and V by 3 bases; bases with no gene match: 3. Germline CDR1 SGHNT, CDR2 YYREEE (reference sequence). This CDR3 is built from 14 residues. CDR3 bases: TGTGCCAGCAGCTCGGGACTAGCGATCTACGAGCAGTACTTC. Translated: CASSSGLAIYEQYF.

As DNA, the CDR3 is TGCAGCGTTCAGGGGCGGGATGGCTACACCTTC. It specifies CSVQGRDGYTF. The gene calls are TRBV29-1 and TRBJ1-2; possibly TRBD1 for D (6 bases). This CDR3 comprises 11 residues. V was trimmed by 5 bases and J by 6 bases, leaving 10 bases between them. CDR1 is SQVTM, CDR2 ANQGSEA, per germline.

The gene calls are TRBV7-9 and TRBJ2-7; 7 bases match TRBD1. V lost 5 bases to trimming and J lost 9 bases; unmatched junction nucleotides: 10. Germline V lookup: CDR1 SEHNR, CDR2 FQNEAQ (reference sequence). There are 13 residues in the CDR3. CDR3 in amino acids: CASSRGQEPRQYF. The CDR3 coding sequence is TGTGCCAGCAGCCGCGGACAGGAACCCCGGCAGTACTTC.

This clone came up a few times. This CDR3 is CASSINPRRSSYNEQFF. The CDR3 DNA follows: TGCGCCAGCAGCATTAACCCCAGAAGGAGCTCCTACAATGAGCAGTTCTTC. The V gene is TRBV5-1, the J gene TRBJ2-1; D ambiguous. The V gene lost 4 bases and the J gene lost 0 bases, with 17 bases spanning the gap. CDR1 and CDR2 from the germline V gene are SGHRS and YFSETQ. CDR3 length: 17 amino acids.

This clone appeared a single time. V and J are TRBV28 and TRBJ2-7; TRBD2 might be the D (6 bases). V dropped 5 bases and J dropped 3 bases, with 26 bases sitting between them. The CDR3 runs to 18 residues. Germline V gene sequence: CDR1 MDHEN, CDR2 SYDVKM. CDR3 sequence: CASSKGATWIAVFYEQYF. The CDR3 nucleotides are TGTGCCAGCAGTAAAGGCGCCACCTGGATAGCGGTGTTCTACGAGCAGTACTTC. Complete variable domain (other parts from reference TRBV28 and TRBJ2-7): DVKVTQSSRYLVKRTGEKVFLECVQDMDHENMFWYRQDPGLGLRLIYFSYDVKMKEKGDIPEGYSVSREKKERFSLILESASTNQTSMYLCASSKGATWIAVFYEQYFGPGTRLTVT.

The chain carries TRBV18 and TRBJ1-3, with D possibly TRBD1 on 6 matching bases. Germline loops: CDR1 KGHSH, CDR2 LQKENI. The CDR3 has 17 residues. The V and J ends lost 0 bases and 4 bases respectively, with 16 bases between them. The CDR3 coding sequence is TGTGCCAGCTCACCACCAGGGCAGGGGACGTCCGGAAACACCATATATTTT. This codes for CASSPPGQGTSGNTIYF.

The V and J genes are TRBV6-5 and TRBJ1-1, with 7 bases fitting TRBD1. Germline V gene data show CDR1 as MNHEY and CDR2 as SVGAGI. The CDR3 consists of 15 residues. Losses at the gene ends were 2 bases for V and 0 bases for J; bases not matched to a gene: 3. CDR3 residues: CASSYETGMNTEAFF. CDR3 nucleotide sequence: TGTGCCAGCAGTTACGAGACAGGGATGAACACTGAAGCTTTCTTT.